This is a list of T cell receptor beta chains from one sample in a study of T cells after yellow fever vaccination. TCRdb analysed the 5' RACE reads with MiXCR anew, one entry per CDR3 protein. The sample shows around 230,000 distinct CDR3 sequences, roughly 6.8% of them seen only once. The specimen was CD4+ T cells sorted from PBMCs, collected on the day of the yellow fever booster vaccination. These receptors all stem from a man aged 30 to 39 who received the YFV17D yellow fever vaccine. CDR3s include the opening cysteine and the closing phenylalanine or tryptophan. The D gene is left open where the match is weak. The listing skips clone size in some rows; elsewhere it reads once, few, many or a size class.

clone_size	d_call	j_call	v_call	cdr3_nt	cdr3_aa
many	TRBD1	TRBJ1-2	TRBV12-3/TRBV12-4	TGTGCCAGCAGTCCAGCGGGACAGGGGGAGAGGAGCTACACCTTC	CASSPAGQGERSYTF
many	TRBD2	TRBJ2-7	TRBV20-1	TGCAGTGCATCGAGCGGGAGCCCCTACGAGCAGTACTTC	CSASSGSPYEQYF
many	NA	TRBJ2-3	TRBV20-1	TGCAGTGCCCTTAACCCTGCCCACACAGATACGCAGTATTTT	CSALNPAHTDTQYF
many	NA	TRBJ2-7	TRBV7-9	TGTGCCAGCAGCTTATCGGTATCGTACGACGAGCAGTACTTC	CASSLSVSYDEQYF
many	NA	TRBJ2-7	TRBV27	TGTGCCAGCAGTCCCAGGGGTTCCACATTAGAGCAGTACTTC	CASSPRGSTLEQYF
many	NA	TRBJ2-7	TRBV5-1	TGCGCCAGCAGCTTGGGACCCGTCCCGGGGGAGCAGTACTTC	CASSLGPVPGEQYF
NA	TRBD2	TRBJ2-3	TRBV2	TGTGCCAGCAGTCAACCCCTGGCGGGAGGGACTGATACGCAGTATTTT	CASSQPLAGGTDTQYF
NA	NA	TRBJ2-6	TRBV13	TGTGCCAGCAGCCGTTCAGAATTCCGGCTTTCTGGGGCCAACGTCCTGACTTTC	CASSRSEFRLSGANVLTF
few	TRBD1	TRBJ2-7	TRBV20-1	TGCAGTGCTGGACAGGGGGGATACGAGCAGTACTTC	CSAGQGGYEQYF
few	TRBD1	TRBJ2-3	TRBV15	TGTGCCACCAGCAGAGGAAGGGGACAGGGTGCAGATACGCAGTATTTT	CATSRGRGQGADTQYF
few	NA	TRBJ2-3	TRBV30	TGTGCCTGGAGCCGAGGCCCCCAAAGCACAGATACGCAGTATTTT	CAWSRGPQSTDTQYF
NA	TRBD2	TRBJ2-5	TRBV29-1	TGCAGCGTTGACGGGGGGGAGACCCAGTACTTC	CSVDGGETQYF
many	NA	TRBJ2-2	TRBV12-3/TRBV12-4	TGTGCCAGCAGAGACCGGAACACCGGGGAGCTGTTTTTT	CASRDRNTGELFF
NA	NA	TRBJ2-2	TRBV9	TGTGCCAGCAGCGTCACTAGAACCAACACCGGGGAGCTGTTTTTT	CASSVTRTNTGELFF
NA	TRBD2	TRBJ2-1	TRBV7-9	TGTGCCAGCAGCTTGTTAGCGGGAGGAGAGGAGCAGTTCTTC	CASSLLAGGEEQFF
NA	NA	TRBJ2-7	TRBV20-1	TGCAGTGCTAGGTCGACAAGGGCCCAGGGATTCGACGAGCAGTACTTC	CSARSTRAQGFDEQYF
many	TRBD2	TRBJ2-1	TRBV24-1	TGTGCCACCAGTGATATTAGCGGGAGCTCTTACAATGAGCAGTTCTTC	CATSDISGSSYNEQFF
many	NA	TRBJ2-7	TRBV4-1	TGCGCCAGCAGCCAAGAGATGGGGGGCGGGGACGAGCAGTACTTC	CASSQEMGGGDEQYF
many	TRBD2	TRBJ2-7	TRBV15	TGTGCCACCAGCAAGTCGGGGGGGACCTACGAGCAGTACTTC	CATSKSGGTYEQYF
NA	NA	TRBJ2-7	TRBV29-1	TGCAGCGTTTCTATGACAGGAAAGAAGACTGGCGAGCAGTACTTC	CSVSMTGKKTGEQYF
NA	TRBD2	TRBJ2-3	TRBV20-1	TGCAGTGCTCAGACAGGACTAGCGGCACTCACAGATACGCAGTATTTT	CSAQTGLAALTDTQYF
many	NA	TRBJ2-1	TRBV7-7	TGTGCCAGCAGCCCCTTGGGCAATGAGCAGTTCTTC	CASSPLGNEQFF
few	TRBD1	TRBJ2-3	TRBV4-3	TGCGCCAGCAGCAAGGGACAGGGTCGGGGCGGCGATACGCAGTATTTT	CASSKGQGRGGDTQYF
many	NA	TRBJ2-7	TRBV5-4	TGTGCCAGCAGCGAGAGCTCCTACGAGCAGTACTTC	CASSESSYEQYF
few	NA	TRBJ2-1	TRBV6-1	TGTGCCAGCAGCTCAATCCGCTACTCCTACAATGAGCAGTTCTTC	CASSSIRYSYNEQFF
many	NA	TRBJ2-3	TRBV11-2	TGTGCCAGCAGCTTAGCGGGGGCATTTGCGGCAGATACGCAGTATTTT	CASSLAGAFAADTQYF
few	NA	TRBJ2-3	TRBV29-1	TGCAGCGTTGAGTCCGGGACGGATTACACAGATACGCAGTATTTT	CSVESGTDYTDTQYF
NA	NA	TRBJ1-5	TRBV6-2/TRBV6-3	TGTGCCAGCAGTCGGAATTTAGAGAGGAATCAGCCCCAGCATTTT	CASSRNLERNQPQHF
NA	NA	TRBJ1-1	TRBV3-1	TGTGCCAGCAGCCAAGAATCCACTGAAGCTTTCTTT	CASSQESTEAFF
many	TRBD2	TRBJ2-1	TRBV5-1	TGCGCCAGCAGCGAGACTAGCGGGGAGCAGTTCTTC	CASSETSGEQFF
few	TRBD2	TRBJ2-1	TRBV7-3	TGTGCCAGCAATAATGAGACTAGCAACAATGAGCAGTTCTTC	CASNNETSNNEQFF
many	NA	TRBJ2-1	TRBV20-1	TGCAGTGCTCCCTGGAGGACAGATCCGGCCAATGAGCAGTTCTTC	CSAPWRTDPANEQFF
few	NA	TRBJ2-2	TRBV5-1	TGCGCCAGCAGCTGGGATACAGTCACCGGGGAGCTGTTTTTT	CASSWDTVTGELFF
many	NA	TRBJ2-7	TRBV20-1	TGCAGTGCTAGCCCTCCCTCAAGCTCCTACGAGCAGTACTTC	CSASPPSSSYEQYF
many	TRBD1	TRBJ2-6	TRBV28	TGTGCCAGCAGTTCGTTTCAAGACAGGGCCTCTGGGGCCAACGTCCTGACTTTC	CASSSFQDRASGANVLTF
few	NA	TRBJ2-6	TRBV5-1	TGCGCCAGCAGCTACTACCCCCAGTCTCAGGTGTCTGGGGCCAACGTCCTGACTTTC	CASSYYPQSQVSGANVLTF
NA	NA	TRBJ2-5	TRBV5-1	TGCGCCAGTAGCTTGGTTATCGAAGAGACCCAGTACTTC	CASSLVIEETQYF
many	NA	TRBJ2-6	TRBV6-5	TGTGCCAGCAGTTACGGTGGGGCCAACGTCCTGACTTTC	CASSYGGANVLTF
few	NA	TRBJ2-7	TRBV18	TGTGCCAGCTCACCACCCTCGGCAGTGCCCCACGAGCAGTACTTC	CASSPPSAVPHEQYF
many	NA	TRBJ2-5	TRBV28	TGTGCCAGCAAAAGCCCCGATTTTTCGGGAGAAGAGACCCAGTACTTC	CASKSPDFSGEETQYF
NA	NA	TRBJ2-1	TRBV25-1	TGTGCCAGCAGTGAATTTCCCCTAGCTAATATCTACAATGAGCAGTTCTTC	CASSEFPLANIYNEQFF
NA	TRBD1	TRBJ2-1	TRBV5-8	TGTGCCACTCGGGACAGGGTATGGAACAATGAGCAGTTCTTC	CATRDRVWNNEQFF
NA	NA	TRBJ1-6	TRBV20-1	TGCAGTGCCCCGGGCGCTCGGGAGTCTTCACCCCTCCACTTT	CSAPGARESSPLHF
many	NA	TRBJ2-7	TRBV6-5	TGTGCCAGCAGCGGGAGTTTATCCTACGAGCAGTACTTC	CASSGSLSYEQYF
many	TRBD2	TRBJ2-1	TRBV7-9	TGTGCCAGCAGCCAAGAGGGACTAGCGCTGAATGAGCAGTTCTTC	CASSQEGLALNEQFF
few	NA	TRBJ2-7	TRBV7-2	TGTGCCAGCAGCCAAGCTCGGAGACAACAACCGTACTTC	CASSQARRQQPYF
many	NA	TRBJ2-1	TRBV24-1	TGTGCCACCAGGGGGTCCGGGATGAGCAATGAGCAGTTCTTC	CATRGSGMSNEQFF
few	NA	TRBJ2-2	TRBV11-2	TGTGCCAGCAGCTTCCCCCGAAGTGGAGGGGCTAACACCGGGGAGCTGTTTTTT	CASSFPRSGGANTGELFF